This T cell receptor (beta chain) was sequenced during a study of MAIT cells during Salmonella Paratyphi A infection (dated by TCRdb to 2015 to 2018). Study-level background: Adult volunteers aged 18 to 60 swallowed one dose of 1-5x10^3 CFU of S. Paratyphi A strain NVGH308. Ciprofloxacin 500 mg twice daily for 14 days, starting at diagnosis, was given to diagnosed volunteers. The full study reports these points: The availability of volunteer samples limited the sample sizes, but these sizes were considered adequate to detect differences between groups. A significant decrease in the space occupied by over-represented MAIT clonotypes was found from baseline to mid-infection (about 0.15 to 0.097), whereas no significant post-infection difference was found. Compared with healthy controls, diagnosed volunteers had more expansion or contraction among the top five MAIT clonotypes (about 0.5 versus 0.13), suggesting that infection reshaped the repertoire. MAIT TRBV usage was oligoclonal, favouring TRBV20 and TRBV6, and appeared unchanged by infection.

After removal of 0 bases from V and 4 bases from J, the junction retains 9 bases not matched to a gene. Inclusive of the bounding cysteine and phenylalanine, the CDR3 is 16 residues long. The kept DNA is CDR3 alone, 48 bases in frame from the first base. The germline V gene (reference sequence) yields DFQATT for CDR1 and SNEGSKA for CDR2. This specimen's time point label, interpreted: mid-infection, around enteric fever diagnosis. MAIT cells, defined as Valpha7.2+ CD161+ T cells, were identified and sorted by flow cytometry. In 6 or 7 volunteers who developed enteric fever after controlled oral challenge with live Salmonella Paratyphi A, circulating MAIT cell TCRbeta repertoires were profiled over time. Each diagnosed volunteer contributed MAIT cell samples at pre-infection, mid-infection and post-infection timepoints. A diagnosis of enteric fever was based on Paratyphi A bacteremia and/or a persistent fever above 38 degrees C that lasted longer than 12 hours. Infection was diagnosed in challenged volunteers between day 4 and day 7 after challenge. For RNA extraction, between roughly 4,500 and 11,000 MAIT cells from each sample were sorted straight into RNAqueous-Micro lysis buffer. Lymphoprep gradient centrifugation was used to isolate peripheral blood mononuclear cells from blood samples and leukocyte cones. Cell sorting used a BD FACSAria Fusion or BD FACSAria III sorter.

The method behind the library was 5' RACE. TCRbeta was amplified in two PCR rounds using Phusion High-Fidelity polymerase, and the primers carried sample-specific barcodes. To build the TCRbeta libraries, template-switch cDNA synthesis was carried out using SMARTScribe reverse transcriptase along with a TRBC-specific primer. After barcoding, samples were pooled and then prepared using the NEBNext Ultra DNA Library Prep Kit for Illumina. Sequencing of the libraries took place on an Illumina MiSeq using the MiSeq reagent kit v2, 300 cycles. The source study handled its data this way. Jemultiplexer was used to demultiplex reads by barcode, and MiTCR with default parameters handled the alignment. Non-functional sequences were filtered out with VDJtools, and clonotypes were defined by amino acid sequence, with frequencies based on assigned sequence reads. In the clonal space homeostasis analysis, clonotypes were grouped by frequency into over-represented (0.05-1), large, medium and small bins. In-frame beta chains were kept once TCRdb had trimmed the public reads at Q25 with fastp and called clones with MiXCR. Entries that share a CDR3 protein sequence are merged under the most common genes and DNA. The V and J calls and clone size come from TCRdb's table, not from the authors' own analysis. Recorded for this sample are about 930 distinct CDR3 sequences; under 25% of them occurred a single time. The ten biggest clones cover more than 30% of the sample.

Details on this clonotype: This receptor's antigen is unknown. Nothing much larger sits one base from this clone, and base qualities are not available.

The chain joins TRBV20-1 to TRBJ2-3; the central 8 bases match TRBD2. This clonotype was obtained from a person aged 18 to 75 who was deliberately infected with Salmonella Paratyphi A in a paratyphoid fever challenge study. Sample: MAIT cells from PBMCs, taken at the middle sampling point of the challenge study. The DNA reads TGCAGTGCTAGAGATCTCGATAGCGGGGAGGCAGATACGCAGTATTTT. Translation gives CSARDLDSGEADTQYF.